This T cell receptor (beta chain) was documented in a study of response to subunit inactivated influenza vaccine. Study outcomes and limitations: The authors suggested that every seasonal influenza vaccination recruits few new T cells.

A single record per CDR3 protein comes from TCRdb applying MiXCR to the RT-PCR reads. The table records hundreds of thousands of distinct CDR3 sequences, approximately 7.6% of them present only once. The V gene end was trimmed by 4 bases and the J gene end by 4 bases; junction bases not matched to a gene: 8. CDR1 and CDR2 from the germline V gene are SEHNR and FQNEAQ (reference sequence). The CDR3 has 16 residues. This clonotype was observed a few times. Antigen unknown. This TCR was sampled from a man aged 45 to 75 who received an inactivated influenza vaccine. The rearrangement uses TRBV7-9 and TRBJ2-2, with 8 bases matching TRBD1. Here the sequenced sample was PBMCs from blood, taken less than 25 months after vaccination. The CDR3 nucleotides are TGTGCCAGCAGCTCCTCAGGGGGCCGTGGCACCGGGGAGCTGTTTTTT. This gives the protein CASSSSGGRGTGELFF. Supplemented by reference TRBV7-9 and TRBJ2-2, the full variable domain reads DTGVSQNPRHKITKRGQNVTFRCDPISEHNRLYWYRQTLGQGPEFLTYFQNEAQLEKSRLLSDRFSAERPKGSFSTLEIQRTEQGDSAMYLCASSSSGGRGTGELFFGEGSRLTVL.